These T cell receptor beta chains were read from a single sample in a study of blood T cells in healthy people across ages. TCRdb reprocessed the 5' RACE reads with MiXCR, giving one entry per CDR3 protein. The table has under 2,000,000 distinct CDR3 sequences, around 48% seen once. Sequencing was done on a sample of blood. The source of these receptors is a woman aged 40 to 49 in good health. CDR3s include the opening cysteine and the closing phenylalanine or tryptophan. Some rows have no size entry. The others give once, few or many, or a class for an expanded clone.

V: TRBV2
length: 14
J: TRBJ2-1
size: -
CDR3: CASNHRGRVDEQFF

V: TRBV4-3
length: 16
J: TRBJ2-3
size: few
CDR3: CASSQDYGGSTDTQYF

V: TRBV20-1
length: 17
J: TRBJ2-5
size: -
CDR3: CSAYQKGHGVVSETQYF

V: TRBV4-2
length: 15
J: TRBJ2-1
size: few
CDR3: CASSQDASGGLEQFF

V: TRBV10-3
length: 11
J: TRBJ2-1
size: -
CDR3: CAISGGESQFF

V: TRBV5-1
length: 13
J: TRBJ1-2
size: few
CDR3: CASSLAENLGYTF

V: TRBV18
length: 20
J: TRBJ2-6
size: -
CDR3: CASSGSDWDRGFTGANVLTF

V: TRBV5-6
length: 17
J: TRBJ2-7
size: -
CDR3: CASSLGGLTGITYEQYF

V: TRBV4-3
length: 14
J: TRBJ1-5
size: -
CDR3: CASSARTGEQPQHF

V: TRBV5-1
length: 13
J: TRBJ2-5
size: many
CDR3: CASSPSGQETQYF

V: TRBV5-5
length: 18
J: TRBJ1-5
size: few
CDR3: CASNPGGGQPYSYQPQHF

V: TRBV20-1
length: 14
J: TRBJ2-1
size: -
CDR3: CSAPFAGAHREQFF

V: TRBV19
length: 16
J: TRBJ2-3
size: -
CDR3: CASSIGQVGLPDTQYF

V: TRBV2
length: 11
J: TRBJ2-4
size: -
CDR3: CASTHDVEQYF

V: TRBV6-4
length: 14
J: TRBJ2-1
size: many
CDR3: CASSYSGDSNEQFF

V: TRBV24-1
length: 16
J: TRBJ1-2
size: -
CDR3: CATSDSRDPGGYGYTF

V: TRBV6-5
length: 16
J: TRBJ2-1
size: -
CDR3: CASRRTSGGSYNEQFF

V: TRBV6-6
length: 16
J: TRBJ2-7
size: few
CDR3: CASSYSGTFFSYEQYF

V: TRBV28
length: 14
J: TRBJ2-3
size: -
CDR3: CATLPLGTTDTQYF

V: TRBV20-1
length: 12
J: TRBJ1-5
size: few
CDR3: CSARDFNQPQHF

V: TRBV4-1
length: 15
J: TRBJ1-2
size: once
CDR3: CASSQAGLRMGGYTF

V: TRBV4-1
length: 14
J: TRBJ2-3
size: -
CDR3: CASSIIQGADTQYF

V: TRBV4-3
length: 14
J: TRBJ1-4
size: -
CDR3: CASSQGGPVEKLFF

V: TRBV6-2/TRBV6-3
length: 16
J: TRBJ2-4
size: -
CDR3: CASSYFDLLAKNIQYF

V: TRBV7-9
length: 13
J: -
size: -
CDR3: CAGSPGQRGTQYF

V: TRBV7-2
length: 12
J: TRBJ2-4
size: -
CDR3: CASSSWGGIQYF

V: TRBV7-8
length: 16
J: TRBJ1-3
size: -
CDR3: CASSLVNRVLGHTIYF

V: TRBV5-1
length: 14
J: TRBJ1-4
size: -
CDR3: CASSLGYINEKLFF

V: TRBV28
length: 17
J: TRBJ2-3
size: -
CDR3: CASSAEGLAGFTDTQYF

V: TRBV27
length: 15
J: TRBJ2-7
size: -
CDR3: CASSLIGDSAYEQYF

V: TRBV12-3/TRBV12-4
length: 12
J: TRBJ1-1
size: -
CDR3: CASSAYSLEAFF

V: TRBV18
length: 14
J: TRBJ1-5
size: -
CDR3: CASSPVPMNQPQHF

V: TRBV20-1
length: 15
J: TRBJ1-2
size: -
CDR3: CSATIMEASPGGYTF

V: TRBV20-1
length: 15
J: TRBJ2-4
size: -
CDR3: CSARKVRGSKNIQYF

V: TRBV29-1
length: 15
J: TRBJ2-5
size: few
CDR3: CSALTGGLSVETQYF

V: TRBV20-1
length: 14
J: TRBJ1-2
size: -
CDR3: CSARNQGRGYGYTF

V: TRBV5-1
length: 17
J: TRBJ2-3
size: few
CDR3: CASSPGGLAKITDTQYF

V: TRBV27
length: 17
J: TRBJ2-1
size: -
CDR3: CASSFERDSQSYNEQFF

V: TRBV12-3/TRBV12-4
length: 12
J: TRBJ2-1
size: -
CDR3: CASRAGGSEQFF

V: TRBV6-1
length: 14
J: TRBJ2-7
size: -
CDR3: CTSSEGGRSYEQYF

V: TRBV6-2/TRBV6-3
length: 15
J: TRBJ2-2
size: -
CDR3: CASSYSEVNTGELFF